The TCR beta chain under discussion was sequenced for a study of regulatory T cells in long-lasting Graves disease. Time point here: persistent/refractory GD, antithyroid drugs over 5 years with positive TRAb. From PBMCs, RNA was extracted and then used to make the TCR library. From each patient, around 9 milliliters of peripheral blood was drawn and collected into an EDTA anticoagulant tube. Library construction for TCR beta used iRepertoire HTBI primers and Arm-PCR of CDR3 regions. TCRdb passed the multiplex PCR reads through MiXCR, listing each CDR3 protein once. Among some 370,000 distinct CDR3 sequences listed, around 21% were seen once. This clonotype was observed a few times. The origin of this receptor is a female donor with Graves disease. The input for sequencing was peripheral blood mononuclear cells (PBMCs), taken when the disease was refractory, from a patient treated with antithyroid drugs.

CDR3 sequence: CASSKRLAGPMSRSYEQYF. The CDR3 DNA reads TGTGCCAGCAGCAAGCGACTAGCGGGACCCATGTCGCGCTCCTACGAGCAGTACTTC. The chain uses TRBV7-9 and TRBJ2-7, with TRBD2 identical over 11 bases. CDR1 and CDR2 from the germline V gene are SEHNR and FQNEAQ (reference sequence). CDR3 size: 19 residues. V lost 5 bases to trimming and J lost 0 bases; unmatched junction nucleotides: 15.